This entry lists 18 T cell receptor beta chains sequenced from one sample in a study of blood T cells in healthy people across ages. With a J-beta primer mix and a sample-barcoded 5' primer, a second PCR ran about 7 to 11 cycles. One entry per CDR3 protein results from TCRdb running MiXCR on the 5' RACE reads. In the table there are roughly 1.6 million distinct CDR3 sequences, almost 35% of which are singletons. The source material was blood. The source is a woman between 25 and 40 years old in good health.

Turning to this clonotype: A junction boundary mismatches the germline segment, possibly from a read error. The chain links TRBV7-9 to TRBJ1-1; unclear D gene. CDR1 is SEHNR, CDR2 FQNEAQ, per germline (reference sequence). The CDR3 sequence is 12 residues long. The CDR3 sequence is CASSPSDTGAFF. The CDR3 DNA sequence: TGTGCCAGCAGCCCTAGTGACACTGGAGCTTTCTTT.

This chain connects TRBV27 to TRBJ2-1; 10 nucleotides align to TRBD2. V gave up 6 bases and J gave up 8 bases; unmatched junction bases: 10. This CDR3 comprises 15 residues. Per the germline V gene, CDR1 is MNHEY and CDR2 is SMNVEV (reference sequence). CDR3 protein: CASSPLAGRMDEQFF. CDR3 nucleotides: TGTGCCAGCAGCCCACTAGCGGGACGGATGGATGAGCAGTTCTTC.

CDR3 region: CASSLPIGAFADTQYF. The CDR3 DNA sequence: TGCGCCAGCAGCTTGCCCATAGGGGCGTTCGCAGATACGCAGTATTTT. This chain joins TRBV5-1 and TRBJ2-3; possible D gene TRBD1, 5 bases. V was cut by 1 base and J by 4 bases, with 16 bases left in between. Germline CDR1 and CDR2: SGHRS and YFSETQ. The CDR3 runs to 16 residues.

This clonotype has only one observation. The CDR3 loop reads CASSDRGVSQYF. The DNA of the CDR3 is TGTGCCAGCAGTGATCGGGGGGTGTCGCAGTACTTC. The chain is built from TRBV27 and TRBJ2-7; 7 bases fit TRBD2. The CDR3 totals 12 residues. Germline-derived CDR1 and CDR2 are MNHEY and SMNVEV (reference sequence). V lost 5 bases and J lost 9; bases outside the gene matches: 7.

The chain has TRBV5-5 and TRBJ2-7, with 11 bases fitting TRBD1. J lost 2 bases, V lost 0 bases, and 4 bases had no gene match. The CDR3 consists of 16 residues. The V gene's germline CDR1 is SGHKS and CDR2 YYEKEE (reference sequence). For the CDR3, the DNA is TGTGCCAGCAGCTTGGCCATGGGACAGGGGGCCTACGAGCAGTACTTC. Translation gives CASSLAMGQGAYEQYF.

This clonotype was seen only a few times. This chain links TRBV7-3 with TRBJ2-1, with 7 bases that match TRBD2. Looked up from germline, CDR1 is SGHTA and CDR2 is FQGTGA. There are 16 residues in the CDR3. Germline trimming cut 2 bases from V and 3 bases from J; bases unmatched to any gene: 7. The CDR3 reads CASSLVAGGGYNEQFF. The CDR3 nucleotides read TGTGCCAGCAGCTTAGTAGCGGGCGGGGGCTACAATGAGCAGTTCTTC.

The rearrangement joins TRBV20-1 to TRBJ2-1; maybe TRBD2 (5 bases). Germline V gene data show CDR1 as DFQATT and CDR2 as SNEGSKA (reference sequence). V shed 5 bases and J shed 7 bases, with 18 bases lying between them. The CDR3 is made up of 14 amino acids. CDR3 region: CSAPRSSSRNEQFF. As DNA, the CDR3 is TGCAGTGCTCCACGGTCCTCTAGCAGGAATGAGCAGTTCTTC.

This clonotype has just a few counts. The V call is TRBV7-9, the J call TRBJ2-7; 11 bases agree with TRBD2. Losses at the gene ends were 5 bases for V and 5 bases for J; bases not matched to a gene: 8. The CDR3 runs to 15 residues. CDR1 is SEHNR and CDR2 is FQNEAQ in the germline V gene (reference sequence). CDR3 protein: CASSPGIAGGHEQYF. CDR3 sequence (DNA): TGTGCCAGCAGCCCGGGAATAGCGGGAGGGCACGAGCAGTACTTC.

Only a few counts were recorded for this clonotype. The chain joins TRBV4-1 to TRBJ2-1; possible D gene TRBD1, 6 bases. The CDR3 has 15 amino acids. V lost 2 bases and J lost 4, with 12 bases in between. Germline CDR1 and CDR2: MGHRA and YSYEKL. The CDR3 reads CASSQTGTAYNEQFF. The CDR3 DNA sequence: TGCGCCAGCAGCCAAACAGGGACGGCATACAATGAGCAGTTCTTC.

The chain links TRBV29-1 to TRBJ1-1, with D possibly being TRBD1 (5 bases). Germline CDR1 SQVTM, CDR2 ANQGSEA. Between the trimmed V and J ends, which lost 3 bases and 6 bases, there was a span of 11 bases. This CDR3 spans 12 amino acids. CDR3 protein: CSVEGRGPEAFF. In nucleotides, the CDR3 is TGCAGCGTTGAGGGACGGGGCCCTGAAGCTTTCTTT. The complete variable domain, with remaining parts taken from reference TRBV29-1 and TRBJ1-1, reads SAVISQKPSRDICQRGTSLTIQCQVDSQVTMMFWYRQQPGQSLTLIATANQGSEATYESGFVIDKFPISRPNLTFSTLTVSNMSPEDSSIYLCSVEGRGPEAFFGQGTRLTVV.

This clonotype has only a few counts. The gene calls are TRBV30 and TRBJ2-5; 13 bases align to TRBD2. The CDR3 is 12 residues long. Germline V gene data show CDR1 as GTSNPN and CDR2 as SVGIG (reference sequence). Unmatched junction bases numbered 2, after V lost 8 bases and J lost 5 bases. The CDR3: CAATSGGETQYF. In DNA, the CDR3 is TGTGCCGCGACTAGCGGGGGGGAGACCCAGTACTTC.

This clonotype occurred a few times. The chain employs TRBV9 and TRBJ2-1; D is possibly TRBD1 or TRBD2 (6 bases each). The V end was cut by 3 bases, the J end by 10 bases, with 14 bases between. Germline V gives CDR1 SGDLS, CDR2 YYNGEE. This CDR3 comprises 13 residues. The CDR3 nucleotides read TGTGCCAGCAGCGAGGGGGGACATCCCGAGCAGTTCTTC. It is translated as CASSEGGHPEQFF.

The chain combines TRBV7-9 with TRBJ2-5, with D unresolved. The CDR3 spans 12 residues. V lost 7 bases, J lost 5 bases, and 11 bases lay in between. The germline gives CDR1 SEHNR, CDR2 FQNEAQ (reference sequence). CDR3 residues: CASTTVTETQYF. The CDR3 DNA follows: TGTGCCAGCACCACGGTGACGGAGACCCAGTACTTC. Based on the CDR3 plus reference TRBV7-9 and TRBJ2-5, the full variable domain is DTGVSQNPRHKITKRGQNVTFRCDPISEHNRLYWYRQTLGQGPEFLTYFQNEAQLEKSRLLSDRFSAERPKGSFSTLEIQRTEQGDSAMYLCASTTVTETQYFGPGTRLLVL.

A few counts support this clonotype. This chain links TRBV6-6 with TRBJ1-6; the D gene is possibly TRBD1 (5 bases). V was clipped by 8 bases and J by 4 bases, with 18 bases between them. Germline CDR1 reads MNHNY; CDR2 reads SVGAGI (reference sequence). The CDR3 consists of 16 residues. CDR3 DNA sequence: TGTGCCAGCGGGGGTGGGCAGGGCAATTATAATTCACCCCTCCACTTT. Translating gives CASGGGQGNYNSPLHF.

This clonotype was seen only a few times. The chain couples TRBV29-1 to TRBJ1-2; D is undetermined. Trimming shortened V by 5 bases and J by 2 bases, and 9 bases separated the two germline ends. The CDR3 runs 12 residues. The V gene's germline CDR1 is SQVTM and CDR2 ANQGSEA. This CDR3 is CSVIGLNYGYTF. CDR3 DNA: TGCAGCGTTATCGGGCTAAACTATGGCTACACCTTC.

The V gene is TRBV6-5, the J gene TRBJ1-6; D is uncertain. The germline CDR1 and CDR2 sequences are MNHEY and SVGAGI. The CDR3 sequence is 12 residues long. Trimming cost V 6 bases and J 9 bases, with 9 bases left between them. The CDR3 here is CASSENSSPLHF. For the CDR3, the DNA is TGTGCCAGCAGCGAAAACAGTTCACCCCTCCACTTT.

Turning to this clonotype: A much larger clonotype is one base distant, so this may be a read error. This rearrangement joins TRBV29-1 to TRBJ2-1, with D hard to call. The CDR3 is made up of 11 amino acids. CDR1 SQVTM and CDR2 ANQGSEA come from the germline V gene. The CDR3 region has the DNA TGCAACGTTGAAGAAATCAGTGAGCAGTTCTTC. Amino acid sequence: CNVEEISEQFF.

This clonotype was observed a few times. This chain connects TRBV10-2 to TRBJ2-7; TRBD2 agrees at 15 bases. The CDR3 has 18 amino acids. The trim removed 2 bases at V and 2 bases at J, leaving 7 bases unmatched. Germline CDR1 and CDR2: WSHSY and SAAADI. DNA of the CDR3: TGCGCCAGCAGTGAGCCGGGACTAGCGGGAGGTGGGGCCTACGAGCAGTACTTC. This translates into CASSEPGLAGGGAYEQYF.